These 9 T cell receptor beta chains originate from one sample sequenced in a study of CD8+ T cells in alopecia areata. Treatment here: oral pan-JAK inhibitor, 5-10 mg twice daily. It was cDNA, reverse transcribed from extracted RNA, that served as the sequencing template. Here immunoSEQ multiplex PCR was the method, and the copy in TCRdb shows in-frame clones only, minus some. The sample includes about 190,000 clones, 60% of them seen just once. The sequencing used CD4+ T cells sorted from blood, collected at week 24, from a patient treated with tofacitinib. The source of these receptors is a human donor with alopecia areata.

In DNA form, the CDR3 reads TGCGCCAGCAGCCAAGGGGGCAATTCCTACGAGCAGTACTTC. Its translation: CASSQGGNSYEQYF. The rearrangement uses TRBV4-3 and TRBJ2-7; possible D gene TRBD1, 5 bases. In germline, CDR1 is LGHNA, CDR2 YSLEER. V was clipped by 1 base and J by 1 base, with 8 bases between them. The CDR3 extends over 14 amino acids.

V usage is TRBV25-1 and J usage is TRBJ2-7, with 10 bases matching TRBD1. V lost 5 bases to trimming and J lost 2 bases; unmatched junction nucleotides: 9. The germline V gene encodes CDR1 MGHDK and CDR2 SYGVNS. The CDR3 runs 16 residues. DNA for the CDR3: TGTGCCAGCAGTCCGCCCCCGGGACAGGGGACCTACGAGCAGTACTTC. As protein: CASSPPPGQGTYEQYF.

The gene calls are TRBV4-3 and TRBJ2-6; possibly TRBD2 for D (6 bases). V lost 0 bases, J lost 2 bases, and 11 bases lay in between. The CDR3 contains 17 residues. Germline assignment: CDR1 LGHNA and CDR2 YSLEER. The CDR3: CASSQDLPGAGANVLTF. CDR3 in DNA: TGCGCCAGCAGCCAAGATCTCCCGGGAGCTGGGGCCAACGTCCTGACTTTC.

The CDR3 coding sequence is TGCAGCGTTGACCGTCCCGGGACAGGGATGGACAACTATGGCTACACCTTC. Translation: CSVDRPGTGMDNYGYTF. The chain employs TRBV29-1 and TRBJ1-2; 9 bases agree with TRBD1. Germline V gives CDR1 SQVTM, CDR2 ANQGSEA. Trimming cost V 3 bases and J 2 bases; bases outside gene matches: 13. The CDR3 runs 17 residues.

This clone has a handful of counts. The chain uses TRBV6-6 and TRBJ2-2, with TRBD2 as a possible D gene (5 bases). This CDR3 has 13 residues. CDR1 is MNHNY, CDR2 SVGAGI, per germline (reference sequence). V was pared by 4 bases and J by 6 bases, with 9 bases between. This CDR3 reads CASSSTAAGELFF. The CDR3 coding sequence is TGTGCCAGCAGTTCTACAGCGGCCGGGGAGCTGTTTTTT.

This sequence joins TRBV30 and TRBJ1-3; D not resolved. CDR1 and CDR2 from the germline V gene are GTSNPN and SVGIG (reference sequence). V was trimmed by 4 bases and J by 4 bases, leaving 17 bases between them. CDR3 length equals 15 residues. The CDR3: CAWNRLKTGGNTIYF. DNA for the CDR3: TGTGCCTGGAACCGACTCAAGACGGGAGGAAACACCATATATTTT.

To note about this clone: Since no conserved phenylalanine or tryptophan closes the CDR3, a read error is the likely cause. The V gene is TRBV30, the J gene TRBJ2-3, with a weak D call TRBD1 (6 bases). Trimming took 3 bases from V and 0 from J, leaving 13 bases between them. CDR3 length equals 15 residues. Germline lookup yields CDR1 GTSNPN and CDR2 SVGIG (reference sequence). CDR3 coding DNA: TGTGCCTGGAGGACCCTGGACAGAAGCACAGATACGCAGTATTCT. Translated: CAWRTLDRSTDTQYS.

In its sample, this clone was seen a few times. This rearrangement joins TRBV2 to TRBJ2-3, with D uncertain. V was pared by 6 bases and J by 4 bases, with 8 bases between. Per germline, CDR1 SNHLY and CDR2 FYNNEI. This CDR3 has 12 residues. CDR3 amino acids: CASSAFPDTQYF. Here the CDR3 DNA reads TGTGCCAGCAGCGCCTTTCCAGATACGCAGTATTTT.

The V call is TRBV29-1, the J call TRBJ2-3; a weak D match, TRBD2 (6 bases). Looked up from germline, CDR1 is SQVTM and CDR2 is ANQGSEA. V was shortened by 4 bases and J by 0 bases, with 17 bases between the two germline ends. The CDR3 sequence is 16 residues long. The CDR3 nucleotides are TGCAGCGTTGGTCGGAACTGGCGGGGCAGCACAGATACGCAGTATTTT. Translating gives CSVGRNWRGSTDTQYF.